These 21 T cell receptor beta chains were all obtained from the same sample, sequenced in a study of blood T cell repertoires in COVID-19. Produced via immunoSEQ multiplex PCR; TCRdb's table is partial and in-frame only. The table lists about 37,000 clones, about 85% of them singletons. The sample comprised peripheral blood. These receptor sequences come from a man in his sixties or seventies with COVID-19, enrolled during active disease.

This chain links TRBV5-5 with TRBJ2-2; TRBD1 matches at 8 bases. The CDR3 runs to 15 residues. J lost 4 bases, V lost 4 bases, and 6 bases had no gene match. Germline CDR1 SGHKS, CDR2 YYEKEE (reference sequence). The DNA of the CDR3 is TGTGCCAGCAGCGCCCGACAGGGGATCACCGGGGAGCTGTTTTTT. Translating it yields CASSARQGITGELFF.

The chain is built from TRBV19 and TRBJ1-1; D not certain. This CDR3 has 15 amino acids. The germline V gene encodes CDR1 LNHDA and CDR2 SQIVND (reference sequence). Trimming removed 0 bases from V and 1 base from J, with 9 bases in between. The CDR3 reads CASSIDLSRNTEAFF. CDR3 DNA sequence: TGTGCCAGTAGTATAGATCTATCGAGGAACACTGAAGCTTTCTTT.

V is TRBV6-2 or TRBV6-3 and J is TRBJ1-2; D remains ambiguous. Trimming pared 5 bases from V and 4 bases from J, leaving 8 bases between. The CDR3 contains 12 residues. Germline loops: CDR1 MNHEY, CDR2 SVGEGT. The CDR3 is CASSPQSYGYTF. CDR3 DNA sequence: TGTGCCAGCAGTCCACAGTCCTATGGCTACACCTTC.

For the CDR3, the DNA is TGTGCCAGTAGTGGGACAGCTGGAAACACCATATATTTT. Its translation is CASSGTAGNTIYF. V is TRBV19 and J is TRBJ1-3; 7 bases match TRBD1. After removal of 5 bases from V and 2 bases from J, the junction contained 0 bases not matched to a gene. CDR3 length equals 13 residues. Germline CDR1 reads LNHDA; CDR2 reads SQIVND (reference sequence).

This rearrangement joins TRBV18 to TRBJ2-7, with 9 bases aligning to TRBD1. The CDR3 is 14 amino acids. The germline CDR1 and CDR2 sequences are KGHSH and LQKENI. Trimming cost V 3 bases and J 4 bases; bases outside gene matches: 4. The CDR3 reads CASSPRTGDYEQYF. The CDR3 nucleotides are TGTGCCAGCTCACCCCGGACAGGGGATTACGAGCAGTACTTC.

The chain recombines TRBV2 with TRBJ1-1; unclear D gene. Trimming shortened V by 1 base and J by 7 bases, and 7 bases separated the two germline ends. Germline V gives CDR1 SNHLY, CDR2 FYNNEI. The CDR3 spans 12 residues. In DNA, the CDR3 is TGTGCCAGCAGTGAAGACAGCTTTGAAGCTTTCTTT. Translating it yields CASSEDSFEAFF.

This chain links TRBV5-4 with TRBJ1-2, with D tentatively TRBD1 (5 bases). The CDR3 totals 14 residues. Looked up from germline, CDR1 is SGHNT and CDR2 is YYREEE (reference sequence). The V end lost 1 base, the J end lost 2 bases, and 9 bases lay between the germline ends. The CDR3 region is CASSLRGPNYGYTF. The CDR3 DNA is TGTGCCAGCAGCTTGAGGGGCCCCAACTATGGCTACACCTTC. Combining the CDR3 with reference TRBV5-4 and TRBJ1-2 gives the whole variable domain ETGVTQSPTHLIKTRGQQVTLRCSSQSGHNTVSWYQQALGQGPQFIFQYYREEENGRGNFPPRFSGLQFPNYSSELNVNALELDDSALYLCASSLRGPNYGYTFGSGTRLTVV.

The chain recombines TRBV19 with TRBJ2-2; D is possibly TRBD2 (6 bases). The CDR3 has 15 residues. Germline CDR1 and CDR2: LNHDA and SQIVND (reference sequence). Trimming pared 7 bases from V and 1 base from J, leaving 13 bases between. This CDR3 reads CASNKGGVNTGELFF. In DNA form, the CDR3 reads TGTGCCAGTAATAAAGGCGGGGTGAACACCGGGGAGCTGTTTTTT.

CDR3 residues: CASSVGVGTSYNEQFF. In DNA, the CDR3 is TGTGCCAGCAGCGTAGGTGTGGGGACTAGTTACAATGAGCAGTTCTTC. The rearrangement joins TRBV9 to TRBJ2-1; 8 bases match TRBD2. Unmatched junction bases numbered 6, after V lost 0 bases and J lost 4 bases. The CDR3 totals 16 residues. Germline CDR1 is SGDLS and CDR2 is YYNGEE.

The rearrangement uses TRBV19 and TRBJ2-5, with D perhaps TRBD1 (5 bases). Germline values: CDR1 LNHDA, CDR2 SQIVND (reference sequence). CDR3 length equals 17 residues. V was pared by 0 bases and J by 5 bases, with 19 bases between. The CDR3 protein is CASSIDGPTASWETQYF. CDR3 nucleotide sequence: TGTGCCAGTAGTATAGACGGTCCGACAGCATCCTGGGAGACCCAGTACTTC.

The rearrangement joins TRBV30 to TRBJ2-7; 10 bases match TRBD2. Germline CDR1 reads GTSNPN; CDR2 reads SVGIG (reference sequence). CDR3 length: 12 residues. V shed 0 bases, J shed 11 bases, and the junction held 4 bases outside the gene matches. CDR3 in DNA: TGTGCCTGGAGTGTGTCTAGCGGGAGAGAGTACTTC. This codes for CAWSVSSGREYF.

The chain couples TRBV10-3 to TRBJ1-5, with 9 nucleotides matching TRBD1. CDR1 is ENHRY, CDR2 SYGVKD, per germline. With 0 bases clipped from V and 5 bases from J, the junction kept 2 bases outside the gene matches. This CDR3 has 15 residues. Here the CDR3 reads CAISESTGGDQPQHF. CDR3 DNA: TGTGCCATCAGTGAGTCGACAGGGGGTGATCAGCCCCAGCATTTT.

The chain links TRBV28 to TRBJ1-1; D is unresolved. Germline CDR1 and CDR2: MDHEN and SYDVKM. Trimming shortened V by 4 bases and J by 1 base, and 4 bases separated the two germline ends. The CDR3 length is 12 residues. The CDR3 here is CASSSGNTEAFF. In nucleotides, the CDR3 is TGTGCCAGCAGTTCCGGGAACACTGAAGCTTTCTTT.

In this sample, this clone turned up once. As DNA, the CDR3 is TGTGCCACCAGGGAGTTAAACACTGAAGCTTTCTTT. As protein: CATRELNTEAFF. The chain joins TRBV15 to TRBJ1-1; D uncertain. With 6 bases removed from V and 2 bases from J, the gap between germline ends came to 7 bases. The CDR3 has 12 residues. Germline assignment: CDR1 LNHNV and CDR2 YYDKDF (reference sequence). Combining the CDR3 with reference TRBV15 and TRBJ1-1 gives the whole variable domain DAMVIQNPRYQVTQFGKPVTLSCSQTLNHNVMYWYQQKSSQAPKLLFHYYDKDFNNEADTPDNFQSRRPNTSFCFLDIRSPGLGDTAMYLCATRELNTEAFFGQGTRLTVV.

In DNA, the CDR3 is TGTGCCAGCAGTTGGGTCGGCAAACTTAGGGGGAGTGGGGAGACCCAGTACTTC. This encodes CASSWVGKLRGSGETQYF. The rearrangement links TRBV4-2 to TRBJ2-5, with a weak D call TRBD1 (6 bases). V shed 6 bases and J shed 5 bases, with 28 bases lying between them. CDR3 length: 18 amino acids. Germline CDR1 reads LGHNA; CDR2 reads YNFKEQ.

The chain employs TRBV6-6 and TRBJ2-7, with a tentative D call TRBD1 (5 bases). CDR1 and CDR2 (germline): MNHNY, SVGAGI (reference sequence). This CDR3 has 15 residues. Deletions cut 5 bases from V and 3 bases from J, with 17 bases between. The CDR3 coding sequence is TGTGCCAGCAGTCTTCTTCAGGGAAGAGACTACGAGCAGTACTTC. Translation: CASSLLQGRDYEQYF.

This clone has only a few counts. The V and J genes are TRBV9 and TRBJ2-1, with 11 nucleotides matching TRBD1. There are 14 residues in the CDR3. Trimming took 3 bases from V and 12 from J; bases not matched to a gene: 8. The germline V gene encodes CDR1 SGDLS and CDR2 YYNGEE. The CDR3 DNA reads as TGTGCCAGCAGCGCGCCTCCGGGACAGGGGGGGCAGTTCTTC. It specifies CASSAPPGQGGQFF.

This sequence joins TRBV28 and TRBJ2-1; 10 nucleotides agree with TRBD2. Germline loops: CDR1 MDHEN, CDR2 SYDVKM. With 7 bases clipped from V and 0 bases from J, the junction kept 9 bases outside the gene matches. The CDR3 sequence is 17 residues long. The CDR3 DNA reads TGTGCCAGCATTTCTCTAGCGGGAGCTAGCTCCTACAATGAGCAGTTCTTC. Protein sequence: CASISLAGASSYNEQFF.

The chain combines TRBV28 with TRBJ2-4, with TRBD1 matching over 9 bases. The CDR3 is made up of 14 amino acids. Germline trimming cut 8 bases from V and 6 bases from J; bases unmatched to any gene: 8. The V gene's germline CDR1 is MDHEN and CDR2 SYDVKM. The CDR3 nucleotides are TGTGCCAGCTCCGGGACAGGGAGAAGAAACATTCAGTACTTC. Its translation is CASSGTGRRNIQYF.

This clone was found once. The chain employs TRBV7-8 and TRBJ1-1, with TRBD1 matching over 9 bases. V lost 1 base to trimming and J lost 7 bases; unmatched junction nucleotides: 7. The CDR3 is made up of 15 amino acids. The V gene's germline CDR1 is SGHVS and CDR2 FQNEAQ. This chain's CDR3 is CASSLVAGQGGEAFF. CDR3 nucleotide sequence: TGTGCCAGCAGCTTAGTGGCGGGACAGGGCGGTGAAGCTTTCTTT.

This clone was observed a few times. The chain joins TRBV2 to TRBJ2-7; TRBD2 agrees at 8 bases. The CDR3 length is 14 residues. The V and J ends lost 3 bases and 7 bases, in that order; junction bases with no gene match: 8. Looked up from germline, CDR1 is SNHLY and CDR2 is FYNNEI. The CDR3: CASSDLSAGGEQYF. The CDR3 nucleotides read TGTGCCAGCAGTGATCTTTCGGCGGGGGGTGAGCAGTACTTC.